This is a list of T cell receptor beta chains from one sample in a study of blood T cell repertoires in COVID-19. Assay used: immunoSEQ multiplex PCR; TCRdb lists only in-frame clones, some missing. The sample includes about 400,000 clones, roughly nine tenths seen only once; the top ten take about 2%. Sequencing was carried out using PBMCs or T cells enriched from blood (not recorded which). The receptors were gathered from a woman under 30 with acute COVID-19. CDR3s include the opening cysteine and the closing phenylalanine or tryptophan. A D gene is named only where the DNA matches it firmly. Size values are once, few and many counts, or a class for expanded clones, and some rows have none.

abundance	v_gene	j_gene	d_gene	CDR3aa	CDR3nt
.	TRBV27	TRBJ2-4	TRBD2	CASSPGLAGIAKNIQYF	TGTGCCAGCAGCCCGGGACTAGCGGGCATAGCCAAAAACATTCAGTACTTC
few	TRBV21-1	TRBJ1-4	.	CASSKATARVDEKLFF	TGTGCCAGCAGCAAAGCGACGGCCAGGGTTGATGAAAAACTGTTTTTT
.	TRBV4-3	TRBJ1-4	TRBD1	CASSRLGQHLSTNEKLFF	TGCGCCAGCAGCCGCTTGGGACAGCACCTTTCAACTAATGAAAAACTGTTTTTT
.	TRBV11-2	TRBJ2-3	.	CASRPRAEFTDTQYF	TGTGCCAGCAGGCCGCGAGCGGAGTTTACAGATACGCAGTATTTT
.	TRBV25-1	TRBJ1-5	.	CASSTRGSNQPQHF	TGTGCCAGCAGTACAAGGGGTAGCAATCAGCCCCAGCATTTT
.	TRBV5-8	TRBJ2-3	.	CATTPVRSTDTQYF	TGTGCCACTACCCCGGTGCGAAGCACAGATACGCAGTATTTT
few	TRBV7-8	TRBJ2-5	.	CASSLGTNLPQETQYF	TGTGCCAGCAGCTTAGGGACTAACCTCCCCCAAGAGACCCAGTACTTC
.	TRBV5-1	TRBJ2-2	.	CASSEMITGIGELFF	TGCGCCAGCAGCGAAATGATTACAGGGATCGGGGAGCTGTTTTTT
.	TRBV27	TRBJ2-3	.	CASSLTREGAQYF	TGTGCCAGCAGTTTAACGAGGGAGGGGGCGCAGTATTTT
few	TRBV7-2	TRBJ2-7	.	CASSLWGREFGEQYF	TGTGCCAGCAGCTTATGGGGGCGGGAGTTCGGTGAGCAGTACTTC
.	TRBV4-3	TRBJ2-5	TRBD2	CASSQAGGKETQYF	TGCGCCAGCAGCCAAGCGGGGGGGAAAGAGACCCAGTACTTC
.	TRBV10-2	TRBJ1-6	.	CASSESAFNSPLHF	TGCGCCAGCAGTGAGTCGGCCTTCAATTCACCCCTCCACTTT
.	TRBV12-5	TRBJ2-4	.	CASGSPGQMGAKNIQYF	TGTGCTAGTGGTTCCCCGGGACAAATGGGGGCCAAAAACATTCAGTACTTC
.	TRBV7-9	TRBJ2-2	TRBD1	CASSLPQQGSGELFF	TGTGCCAGCAGCTTACCCCAACAGGGGTCCGGGGAGCTGTTTTTT
.	TRBV6-6	TRBJ2-7	TRBD1	CASSDPTGEVYEQYF	TGTGCCAGCAGTGACCCGACAGGGGAAGTCTACGAGCAGTACTTC
.	TRBV7-6	TRBJ2-5	TRBD2	CASSQLGLAGNEETQYF	TGTGCCAGCAGCCAATTAGGACTAGCGGGAAACGAAGAGACCCAGTACTTC
.	TRBV7-9	TRBJ2-1	.	CASSLFSATEQFF	TGTGCCAGCAGCTTATTTAGTGCCACTGAGCAGTTCTTC
.	TRBV6-4	TRBJ2-1	TRBD2	CASSDPEGLAGIQFF	TGTGCCAGCAGTGACCCCGAGGGACTAGCGGGCATACAGTTCTTC
.	TRBV4-1	TRBJ1-6	TRBD1	CASSQEQGSSYNSPLHF	TGCGCCAGCAGCCAAGAACAGGGGAGCTCCTATAATTCACCCCTCCACTTT
.	TRBV10-2	TRBJ2-5	TRBD2	CASSEASGGETQYF	TGCGCCAGCAGTGAAGCTAGCGGGGGAGAGACCCAGTACTTC
.	TRBV5-4	TRBJ1-2	.	CASSLTGANYGYTF	TGTGCCAGCAGCTTGACAGGCGCTAACTATGGCTACACCTTC
.	TRBV6-2/TRBV6-3	TRBJ2-7	.	CASSYISYEQYF	TGTGCCAGCAGTTATATCTCCTACGAGCAGTACTTC
.	TRBV29-1	TRBJ2-1	.	CSVQLFGGPPIDEQFF	TGCAGCGTGCAATTGTTTGGGGGCCCCCCCATAGATGAGCAGTTCTTC
.	TRBV30	TRBJ2-4	TRBD2	CAWSTFLASGRATKNIQYF	TGTGCCTGGAGCACCTTTTTGGCTAGCGGGAGGGCTACCAAAAACATTCAGTACTTC
.	TRBV24-1	TRBJ1-2	TRBD1	CATSDGQGANGGYTF	TGTGCCACCAGTGATGGACAGGGGGCAAATGGTGGCTACACCTTC
.	TRBV5-1	TRBJ2-5	.	CASSLSGMQETQYF	TGCGCCAGCAGCTTGTCGGGAATGCAAGAGACCCAGTACTTC
once	TRBV28	TRBJ2-7	.	CASSSPLTLYEQYF	TGTGCCAGCAGTTCCCCCTTGACTCTATACGAGCAGTACTTC
once	TRBV7-9	TRBJ1-5	TRBD1	CATEGAGQPQHF	TGTGCCACCGAGGGGGCGGGTCAGCCCCAGCATTTT
.	TRBV28	TRBJ2-7	.	CASSTQGGEQYF	TGTGCCAGCAGTACACAGGGGGGGGAGCAGTACTTC